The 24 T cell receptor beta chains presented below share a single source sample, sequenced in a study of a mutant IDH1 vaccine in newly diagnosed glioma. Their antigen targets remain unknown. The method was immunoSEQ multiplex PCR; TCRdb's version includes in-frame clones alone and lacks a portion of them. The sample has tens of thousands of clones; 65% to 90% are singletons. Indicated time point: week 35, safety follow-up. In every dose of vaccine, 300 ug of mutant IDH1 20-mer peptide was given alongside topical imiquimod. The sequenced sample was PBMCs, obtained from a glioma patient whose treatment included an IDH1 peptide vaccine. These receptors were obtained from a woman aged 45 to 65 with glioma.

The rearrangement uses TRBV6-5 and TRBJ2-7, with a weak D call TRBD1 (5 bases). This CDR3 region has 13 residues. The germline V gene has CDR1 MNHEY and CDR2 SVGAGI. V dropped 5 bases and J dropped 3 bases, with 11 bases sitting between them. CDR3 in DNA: TGTGCCAGCAGTCCCGCCAGGGACTACGAGCAGTACTTC. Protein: CASSPARDYEQYF.

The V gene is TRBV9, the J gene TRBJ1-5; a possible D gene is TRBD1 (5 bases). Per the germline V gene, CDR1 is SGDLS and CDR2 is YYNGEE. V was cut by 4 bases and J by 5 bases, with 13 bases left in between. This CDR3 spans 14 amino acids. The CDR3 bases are TGTGCCAGCAGCCTGGGGACGGTTCATCAGCCCCAGCATTTT. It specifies CASSLGTVHQPQHF.

CDR3 DNA sequence: TGCGCCAGCAGCTTGGTGGGGACAGGGATGACGGGTGGCTACACCTTC. Translation: CASSLVGTGMTGGYTF. The gene calls are TRBV5-1 and TRBJ1-2, with 9 bases aligning to TRBD1. Germline trimming cut 0 bases from V and 7 bases from J; bases unmatched to any gene: 10. Per the germline V gene, CDR1 is SGHRS and CDR2 is YFSETQ. The CDR3 runs 16 residues.

CDR3 nucleotide sequence: TGTGCCAGCAAGACCGGGACAAACTCCTACGAGCAGTACTTC. Translated: CASKTGTNSYEQYF. The rearrangement links TRBV2 to TRBJ2-7, with TRBD1 as a possible D gene (6 bases). V was trimmed by 7 bases and J by 0 bases, leaving 13 bases between them. The CDR3 is made up of 14 amino acids. The germline gives CDR1 SNHLY, CDR2 FYNNEI.

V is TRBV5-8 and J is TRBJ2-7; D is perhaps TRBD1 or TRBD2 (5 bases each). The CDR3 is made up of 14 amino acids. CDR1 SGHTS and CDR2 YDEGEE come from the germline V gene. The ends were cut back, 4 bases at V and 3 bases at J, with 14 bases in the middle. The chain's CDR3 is CASSPGPPSYEQYF. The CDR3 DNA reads TGTGCCAGCAGCCCGGGACCGCCAAGCTACGAGCAGTACTTC.

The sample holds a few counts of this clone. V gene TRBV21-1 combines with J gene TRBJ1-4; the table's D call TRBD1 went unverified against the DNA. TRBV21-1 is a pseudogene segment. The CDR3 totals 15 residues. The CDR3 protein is CASSKGAGGREKLFF. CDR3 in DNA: TGTGCCAGCAGCAAAGGAGCAGGGGGACGGGAAAAACTGTTTTTT.

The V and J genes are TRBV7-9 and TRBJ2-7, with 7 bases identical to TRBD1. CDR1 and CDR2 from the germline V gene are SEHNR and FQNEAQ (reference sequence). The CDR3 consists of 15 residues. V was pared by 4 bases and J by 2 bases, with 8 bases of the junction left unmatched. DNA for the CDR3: TGTGCCAGCAGCTCCCGGGACAGTTGGCCCTACGAGCAGTACTTC. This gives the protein CASSSRDSWPYEQYF.

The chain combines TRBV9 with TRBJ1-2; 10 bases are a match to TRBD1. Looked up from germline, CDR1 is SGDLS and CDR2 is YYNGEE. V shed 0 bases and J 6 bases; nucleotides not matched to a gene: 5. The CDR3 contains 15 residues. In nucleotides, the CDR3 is TGTGCCAGCAGCGTAGAAGACAGGGGGCACAATGGCTACACCTTC. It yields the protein CASSVEDRGHNGYTF.

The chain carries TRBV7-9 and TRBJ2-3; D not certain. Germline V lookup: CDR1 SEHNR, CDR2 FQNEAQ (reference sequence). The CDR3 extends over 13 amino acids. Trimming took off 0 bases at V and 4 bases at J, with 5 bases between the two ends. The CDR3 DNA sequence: TGTGCCAGCAGCTTAGCTCTTGCAGATACGCAGTATTTT. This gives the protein CASSLALADTQYF.

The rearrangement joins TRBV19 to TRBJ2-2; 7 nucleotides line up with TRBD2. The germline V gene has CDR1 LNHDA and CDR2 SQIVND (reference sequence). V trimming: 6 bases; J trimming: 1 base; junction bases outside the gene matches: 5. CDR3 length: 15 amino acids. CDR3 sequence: CASSLTGGNTGELFF. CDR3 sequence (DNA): TGTGCCAGTAGCCTCACGGGAGGGAACACCGGGGAGCTGTTTTTT.

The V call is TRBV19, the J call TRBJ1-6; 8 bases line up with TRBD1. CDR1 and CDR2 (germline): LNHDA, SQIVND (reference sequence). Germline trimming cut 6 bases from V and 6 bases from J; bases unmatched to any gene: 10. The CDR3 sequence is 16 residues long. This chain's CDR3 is CASSLNRGLSNSPLHF. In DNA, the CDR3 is TGTGCCAGTAGCTTGAACAGGGGGTTAAGTAATTCACCCCTCCACTTT.

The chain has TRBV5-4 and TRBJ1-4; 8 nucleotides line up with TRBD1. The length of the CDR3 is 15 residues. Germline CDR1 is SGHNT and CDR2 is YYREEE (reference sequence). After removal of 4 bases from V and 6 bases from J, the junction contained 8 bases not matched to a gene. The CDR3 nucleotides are TGTGCCAGCAGCGGACAGGGAAGGAGGGATGAAAAACTGTTTTTT. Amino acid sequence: CASSGQGRRDEKLFF. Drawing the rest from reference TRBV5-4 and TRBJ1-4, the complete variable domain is ETGVTQSPTHLIKTRGQQVTLRCSSQSGHNTVSWYQQALGQGPQFIFQYYREEENGRGNFPPRFSGLQFPNYSSELNVNALELDDSALYLCASSGQGRRDEKLFFGSGTQLSVL.

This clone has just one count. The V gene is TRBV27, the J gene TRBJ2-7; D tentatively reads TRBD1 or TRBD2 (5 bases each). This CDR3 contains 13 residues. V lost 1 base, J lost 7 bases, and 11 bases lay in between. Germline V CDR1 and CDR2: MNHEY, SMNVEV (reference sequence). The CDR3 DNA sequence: TGTGCCAGCAGTTTATGGGGGACGGGTGAGCAGTACTTC. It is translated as CASSLWGTGEQYF.

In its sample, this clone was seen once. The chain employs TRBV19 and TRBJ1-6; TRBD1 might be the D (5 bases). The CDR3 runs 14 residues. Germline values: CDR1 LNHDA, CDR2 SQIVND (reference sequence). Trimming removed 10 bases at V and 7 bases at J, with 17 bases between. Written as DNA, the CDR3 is TGTGCCACCTCGGCGGGGGTCTACAATTCACCCCTCCACTTT. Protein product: CATSAGVYNSPLHF.

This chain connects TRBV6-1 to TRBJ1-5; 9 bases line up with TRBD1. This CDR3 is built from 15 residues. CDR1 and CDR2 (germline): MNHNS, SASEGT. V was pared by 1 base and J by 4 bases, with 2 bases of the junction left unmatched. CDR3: CASSEVGTGNQPQHF. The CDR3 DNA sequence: TGTGCCAGCAGTGAAGTGGGGACAGGGAATCAGCCCCAGCATTTT.

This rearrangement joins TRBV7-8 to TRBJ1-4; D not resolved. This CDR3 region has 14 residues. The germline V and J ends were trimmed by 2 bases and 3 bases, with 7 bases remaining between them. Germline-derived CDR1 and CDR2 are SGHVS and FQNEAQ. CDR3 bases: TGTGCCAGCAGCTTATACGGTTCTAATGAAAAACTGTTTTTT. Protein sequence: CASSLYGSNEKLFF.

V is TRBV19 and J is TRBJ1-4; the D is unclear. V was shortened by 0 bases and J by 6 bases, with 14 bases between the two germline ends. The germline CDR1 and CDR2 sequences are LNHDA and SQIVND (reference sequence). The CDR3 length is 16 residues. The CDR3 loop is CASSIDQKGSDEKLFF. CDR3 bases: TGTGCCAGTAGTATAGATCAAAAGGGAAGCGATGAAAAACTGTTTTTT.

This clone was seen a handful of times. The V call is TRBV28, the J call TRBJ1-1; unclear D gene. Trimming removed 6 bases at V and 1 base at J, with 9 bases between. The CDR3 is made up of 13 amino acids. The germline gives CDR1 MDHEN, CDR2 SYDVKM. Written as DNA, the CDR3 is TGTGCCAGCAGCTCCCAGCCGAACACTGAAGCTTTCTTT. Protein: CASSSQPNTEAFF.

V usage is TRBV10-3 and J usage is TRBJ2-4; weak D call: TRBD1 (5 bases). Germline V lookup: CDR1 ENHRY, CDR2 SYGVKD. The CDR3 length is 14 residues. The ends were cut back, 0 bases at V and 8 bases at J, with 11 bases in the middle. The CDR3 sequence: CAISESYQGHIQYF. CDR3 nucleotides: TGTGCCATCAGTGAGTCGTATCAGGGCCACATTCAGTACTTC.

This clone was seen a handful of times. The CDR3: CASSFQGVNTEAFF. The CDR3 DNA reads as TGCGCCAGCAGCTTCCAGGGCGTAAACACTGAAGCTTTCTTT. This sequence joins TRBV5-1 and TRBJ1-1; a weak D match, TRBD1 (5 bases). Germline V CDR1 and CDR2: SGHRS, YFSETQ. This CDR3 region has 14 residues. V was trimmed by 2 bases and J by 2 bases, leaving 10 bases between them.

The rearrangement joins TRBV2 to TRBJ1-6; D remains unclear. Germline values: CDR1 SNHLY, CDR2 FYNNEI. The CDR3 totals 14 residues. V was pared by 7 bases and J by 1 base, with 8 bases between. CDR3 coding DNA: TGTGCCAGCACTCAGGAATCCTATAATTCACCCCTCCACTTT. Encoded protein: CASTQESYNSPLHF.

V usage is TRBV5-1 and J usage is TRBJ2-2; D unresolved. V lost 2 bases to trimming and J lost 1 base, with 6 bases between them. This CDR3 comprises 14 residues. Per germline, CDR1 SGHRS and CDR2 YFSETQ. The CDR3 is CASSFYGNTGELFF. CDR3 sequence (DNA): TGCGCCAGCAGCTTCTACGGGAACACCGGGGAGCTGTTTTTT. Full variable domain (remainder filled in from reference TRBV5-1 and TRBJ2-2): KAGVTQTPRYLIKTRGQQVTLSCSPISGHRSVSWYQQTPGQGLQFLFEYFSETQRNKGNFPGRFSGRQFSNSRSEMNVSTLELGDSALYLCASSFYGNTGELFFGEGSRLTVL.

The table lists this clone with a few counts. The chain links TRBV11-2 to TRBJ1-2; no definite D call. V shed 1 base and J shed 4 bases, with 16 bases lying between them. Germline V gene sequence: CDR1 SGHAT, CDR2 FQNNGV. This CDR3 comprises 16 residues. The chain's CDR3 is CASSLASSGLPYGYTF. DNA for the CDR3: TGTGCCAGCAGCTTAGCAAGTTCGGGCCTACCCTATGGCTACACCTTC.

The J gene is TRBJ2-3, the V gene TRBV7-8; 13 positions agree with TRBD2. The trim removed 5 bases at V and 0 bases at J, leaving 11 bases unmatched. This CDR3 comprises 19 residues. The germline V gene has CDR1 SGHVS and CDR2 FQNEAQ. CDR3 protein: CASSPLLAGGLLSTDTQYF. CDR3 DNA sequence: TGTGCCAGCAGCCCCTTACTAGCGGGGGGGCTTCTGAGCACAGATACGCAGTATTTT.